This T cell receptor beta chain comes out of a study of T-cell reconstitution after alpha-beta-depleted transplantation in children. TCRbeta library construction was performed incorporating unique molecular identifiers. TCRdb analysed the PCR reads with MiXCR anew, one entry per CDR3 protein. Here the sample spans about 540,000 distinct CDR3 sequences, about 18% being singletons. This clonotype showed up just a few times. This CDR3 region has 17 residues. Germline-derived CDR1 and CDR2 are SGDLS and YYNGEE. The V segment lost 3 bases and the J segment 7 bases; nucleotides outside the gene matches: 15.

This chain uses TRBV9 with TRBJ2-1, with 8 bases lining up with TRBD2. The sample was PBMCs from the stem cell graft donor, taken from the stem cell graft. This sequence was found in a human donor who donated a stem cell graft to a child with acute lymphoblastic leukemia. Here the CDR3 reads CASSDPSMREEFNEQFF. CDR3 bases: TGTGCCAGCAGCGACCCTTCGATGCGGGAGGAGTTTAATGAGCAGTTCTTC.